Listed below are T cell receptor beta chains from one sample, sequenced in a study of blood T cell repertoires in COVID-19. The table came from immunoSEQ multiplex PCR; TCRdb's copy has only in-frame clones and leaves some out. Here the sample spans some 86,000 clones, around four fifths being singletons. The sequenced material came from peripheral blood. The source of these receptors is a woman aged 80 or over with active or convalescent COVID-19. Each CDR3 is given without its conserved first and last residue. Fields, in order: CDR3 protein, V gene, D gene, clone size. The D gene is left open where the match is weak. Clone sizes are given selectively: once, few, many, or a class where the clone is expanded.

ASSPDGAGNSPLH | TRBV3-1/TRBV3-2 | NA | NA
ATSEGGATNEKLF | TRBV24-1 | NA | few
ASGSGTSGRSSTDTQY | TRBV12-5 | TRBD2 | once
ASSLRGGGTYEQY | TRBV27 | NA | few
ASSLIRTGRADTQY | TRBV7-2 | TRBD2 | NA
ASKKDSSTYNEQF | TRBV6-5 | NA | NA
ASSMRTSEIEQF | TRBV19 | TRBD2 | NA
ASSPRTGGTEAF | TRBV28 | NA | once
ASRVDRTNTEAF | TRBV6-4 | TRBD1 | NA
ATSARPAGLGHSLDTQY | TRBV24-1 | TRBD2 | NA
ASSGTSGRTNTGELF | TRBV6-2/TRBV6-3 | TRBD2 | once
ASGLVLGGLRNTGELF | TRBV12-5 | NA | few
ASSGTVTYEQY | TRBV5-6 | TRBD1 | NA
ASSLLAGGYGYT | TRBV27 | TRBD1 | NA
ASSELAGGGRYTDTQY | TRBV6-1 | TRBD2 | NA
SASWGGTEAF | TRBV20-1 | NA | NA
ASSLSAGEEQY | TRBV5-1 | TRBD2 | NA
ASKLAGKDNEQF | TRBV11-2 | TRBD2 | NA
ASSQDIQSNVLT | TRBV3-1/TRBV3-2 | NA | NA
ASSLSSRDTEAF | TRBV5-1 | NA | NA
ASSLWGLEAFEAF | TRBV28 | NA | NA
ASSEYLGGANEKLF | TRBV6-1 | NA | NA
ATSPTGGAYEQY | TRBV15 | TRBD1 | NA
ASSSGTLGYT | TRBV28 | NA | NA
ASSLRQGNEKLF | TRBV5-6 | NA | NA
ASSFGTWTPGANVLT | TRBV7-9 | NA | NA
ASSPRDRYYEQY | TRBV7-6 | TRBD1 | NA
ASSLLLASTDTQY | TRBV11-1 | NA | NA
ASSLRLAGGNEQF | TRBV7-2 | TRBD2 | NA